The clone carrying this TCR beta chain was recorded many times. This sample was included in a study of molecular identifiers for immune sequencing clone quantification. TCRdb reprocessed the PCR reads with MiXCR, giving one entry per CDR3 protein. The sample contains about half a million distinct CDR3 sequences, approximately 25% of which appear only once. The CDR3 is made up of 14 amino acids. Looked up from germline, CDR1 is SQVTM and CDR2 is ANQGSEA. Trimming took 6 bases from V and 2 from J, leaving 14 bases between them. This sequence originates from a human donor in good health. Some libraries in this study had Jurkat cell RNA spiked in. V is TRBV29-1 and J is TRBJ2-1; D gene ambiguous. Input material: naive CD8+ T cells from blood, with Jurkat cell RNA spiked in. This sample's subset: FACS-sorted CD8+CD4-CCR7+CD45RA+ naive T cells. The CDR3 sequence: CSVLTAQAYNEQFF. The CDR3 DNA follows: TGCAGCGTCCTCACGGCCCAGGCCTACAATGAGCAGTTCTTC.